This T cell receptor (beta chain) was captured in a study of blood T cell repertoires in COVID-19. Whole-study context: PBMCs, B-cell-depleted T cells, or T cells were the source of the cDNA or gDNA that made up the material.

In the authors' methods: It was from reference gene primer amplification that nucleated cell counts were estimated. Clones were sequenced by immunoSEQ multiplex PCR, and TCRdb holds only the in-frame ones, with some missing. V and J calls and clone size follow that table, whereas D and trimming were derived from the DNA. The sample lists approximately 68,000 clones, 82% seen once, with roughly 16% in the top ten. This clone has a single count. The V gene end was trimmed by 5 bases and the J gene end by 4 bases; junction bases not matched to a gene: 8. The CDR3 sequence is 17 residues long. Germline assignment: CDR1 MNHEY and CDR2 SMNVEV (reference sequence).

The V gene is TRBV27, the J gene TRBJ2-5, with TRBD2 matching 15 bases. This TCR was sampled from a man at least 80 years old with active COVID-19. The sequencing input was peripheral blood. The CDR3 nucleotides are TGTGCCAGCAGTCCCCGGACTAGCGGGAGGGCCTCAGAGACCCAGTACTTC. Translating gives CASSPRTSGRASETQYF.